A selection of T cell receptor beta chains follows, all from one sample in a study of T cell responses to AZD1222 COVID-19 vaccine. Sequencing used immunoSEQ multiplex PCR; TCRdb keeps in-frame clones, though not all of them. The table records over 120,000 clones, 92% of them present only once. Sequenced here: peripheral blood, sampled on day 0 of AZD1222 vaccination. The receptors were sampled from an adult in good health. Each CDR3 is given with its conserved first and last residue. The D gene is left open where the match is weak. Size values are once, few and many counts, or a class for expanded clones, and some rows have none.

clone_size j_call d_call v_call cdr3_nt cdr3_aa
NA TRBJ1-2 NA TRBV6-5 TGTGCCAGCAGTTACCAGGGAGGAGACGGCTACACCTTC CASSYQGGDGYTF
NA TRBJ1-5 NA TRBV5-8 TGTGCCAGCAGCTTTGGGACGGATCAGCCCCAGCATTTT CASSFGTDQPQHF
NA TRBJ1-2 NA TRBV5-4 TGTGCCAGCAGCTCCGGGAAGAACTATGGCTACACCTTC CASSSGKNYGYTF
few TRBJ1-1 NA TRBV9 TGTGCCAGCAGCGCAGCGGGGGTCACTGAAGCTTTCTTT CASSAAGVTEAFF
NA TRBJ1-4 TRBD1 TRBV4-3 TGCGCCAGCAGCCAAGAAAACAGGGGGGTCCTAAATGAAAAACTGTTTTTT CASSQENRGVLNEKLFF
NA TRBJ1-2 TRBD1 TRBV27 TGTGCCAGCAGTTTCACCGGGACAGGGTTTTTCTCTGGCTACACCTTC CASSFTGTGFFSGYTF
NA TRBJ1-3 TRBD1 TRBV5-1 TGCGCCAGCAGCCCTGGGACAGCTGGAAACACCATATATTTT CASSPGTAGNTIYF
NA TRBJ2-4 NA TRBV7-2 TGTGCCAGCAGCCCCCTCCTAGCCAAAAACATTCAGTACTTC CASSPLLAKNIQYF
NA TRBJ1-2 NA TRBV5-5 TGTGCCAGCAGCCCGACAAGGGCCACTAACTATGGCTACACCTTC CASSPTRATNYGYTF
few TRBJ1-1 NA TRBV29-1 TGCAGCGTTGATTGGTCGGGGTTCACTGAAGCTTTCTTT CSVDWSGFTEAFF
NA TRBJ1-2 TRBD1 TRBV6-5 TGTGCCAGCAACGGACAGGGGAACTATGGCTACACCTTC CASNGQGNYGYTF
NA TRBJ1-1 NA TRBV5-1 TGCGCCAGCAGCTTTGGGCCCGGGGCCACTGAAGCTTTCTTT CASSFGPGATEAFF
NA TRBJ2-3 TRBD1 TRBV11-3 TGTGCCAGCAGCTTTGCCGGACAGGCGGGAGATACGCAGTATTTT CASSFAGQAGDTQYF
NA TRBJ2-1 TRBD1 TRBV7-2 TGTGCCAGCAGCCCGGGACAGGGATTTTACAATGAGCAGTTCTTC CASSPGQGFYNEQFF
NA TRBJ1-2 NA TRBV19 TGTGCCAGTAGTTTATTCAGACAGCACTATGGCTACACCTTC CASSLFRQHYGYTF
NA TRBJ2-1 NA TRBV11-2 TGTGCCAGCAGCTTTTACCAGGGCTCCTACAATGAGCAGTTCTTC CASSFYQGSYNEQFF
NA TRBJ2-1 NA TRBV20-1 TGCAGTGCTAGTAGGGAGCGGGCGTCTTACAATGAGCAGTTCTTC CSASRERASYNEQFF
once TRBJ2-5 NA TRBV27 TGTGCCAGCAGGATTATGGGGAGACAAGAGACCCAGTACTTC CASRIMGRQETQYF
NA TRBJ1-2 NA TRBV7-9 TGTGCCAGCAGCTTAGCGTTATTCTGGGGCTACACCTTC CASSLALFWGYTF
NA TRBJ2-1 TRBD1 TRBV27 TGTGCCAGCAGTTTTATTTGGGACAGGGGCCACAATGAGCAGTTCTTC CASSFIWDRGHNEQFF